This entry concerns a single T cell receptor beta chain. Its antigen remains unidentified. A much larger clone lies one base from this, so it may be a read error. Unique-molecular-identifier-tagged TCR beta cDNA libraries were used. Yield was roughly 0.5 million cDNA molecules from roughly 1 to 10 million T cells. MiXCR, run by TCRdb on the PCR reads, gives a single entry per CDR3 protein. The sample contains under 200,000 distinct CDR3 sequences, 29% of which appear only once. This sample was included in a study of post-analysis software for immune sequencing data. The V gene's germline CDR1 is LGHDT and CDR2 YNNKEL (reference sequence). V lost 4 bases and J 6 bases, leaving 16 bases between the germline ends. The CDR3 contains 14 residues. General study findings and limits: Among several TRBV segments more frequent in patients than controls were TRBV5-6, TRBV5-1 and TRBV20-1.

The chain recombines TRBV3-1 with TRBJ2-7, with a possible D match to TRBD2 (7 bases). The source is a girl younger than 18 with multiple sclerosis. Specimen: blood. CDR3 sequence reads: CASSLSEAGAEQYF. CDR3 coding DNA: TGTGCCAGCAGCCTCTCGGAGGCGGGGGCCGAGCAGTACTTC.